Each of the 11 T cell receptor beta chains below was sequenced from the same sample in a study of cytomegalovirus exposure and HLA in healthy donors. In the PCR, 60 Vbeta and 13 Jbeta primers were used. This table comes from immunoSEQ multiplex PCR, and its TCRdb copy is limited to in-frame clones, with some not included. Among about 94,000 clones, roughly 80% were seen once, and the ten largest hold approximately 1.4%. The sequenced sample consisted of PBMCs. These receptors were taken from a male donor in good health and CMV-seronegative.

The chain combines TRBV7-2 with TRBJ1-2; the match to TRBD1 covers 7 bases. In germline, CDR1 is SGHTA, CDR2 FQGNSA. J lost 4 bases, V lost 5 bases, and 7 bases had no gene match. The CDR3 is 14 amino acids. The CDR3 sequence: CASSQRQGGYGYTF. CDR3 in DNA: TGTGCCAGCAGCCAGCGACAGGGAGGCTATGGCTACACCTTC.

The CDR3 reads CASATGNTEAFF. The CDR3 DNA reads TGTGCCAGCGCAACAGGGAACACTGAAGCTTTCTTT. The chain is built from TRBV7-9 and TRBJ1-1, with D perhaps matching TRBD1 (5 bases). The CDR3 is 12 residues long. V was trimmed by 8 bases and J by 1 base, leaving 8 bases between them. Germline CDR1 and CDR2: SEHNR and FQNEAQ (reference sequence). The variable domain in full, with the rest retrieved from reference TRBV7-9 and TRBJ1-1, is DTGVSQNPRHKITKRGQNVTFRCDPISEHNRLYWYRQTLGQGPEFLTYFQNEAQLEKSRLLSDRFSAERPKGSFSTLEIQRTEQGDSAMYLCASATGNTEAFFGQGTRLTVV.

Comment on this clone: This CDR3 is also generated by other DNA sequences in the sample. The rearrangement uses TRBV19 and TRBJ1-1; D may be TRBD1 (5 bases). The V gene lost 2 bases and the J gene lost 8 bases, with 9 bases spanning the gap. There are 12 residues in the CDR3. Germline V lookup: CDR1 LNHDA, CDR2 SQIVND (reference sequence). The DNA of the CDR3 is TGTGCCAGTAGTATATATGGGGCAGAAGCTTTCTTT. Its protein is CASSIYGAEAFF.

V usage is TRBV5-1 and J usage is TRBJ1-3; the match to TRBD1 covers 8 bases. The CDR3 length is 16 residues. Germline CDR1 is SGHRS and CDR2 is YFSETQ. The junction had 11 bases not matched to a gene; V was cut back by 4 bases and J by 5 bases. The CDR3: CASSEARDRPRNTIYF. CDR3 DNA: TGCGCCAGCAGCGAGGCCCGGGACAGGCCAAGAAACACCATATATTTT.

The rearrangement joins TRBV30 to TRBJ1-4, with 7 bases fitting TRBD1. The CDR3 has 16 amino acids. V lost 3 bases to trimming and J lost 4 bases; unmatched junction nucleotides: 11. CDR1 and CDR2 from the germline V gene are GTSNPN and SVGIG (reference sequence). The CDR3: CAWRSGGRGFNEKLFF. The CDR3 DNA sequence: TGTGCCTGGAGATCAGGGGGAAGGGGATTTAATGAAAAACTGTTTTTT.

The chain joins TRBV28 to TRBJ2-7; the D gene is possibly TRBD1 (5 bases). The germline V gene encodes CDR1 MDHEN and CDR2 SYDVKM. V was shortened by 7 bases and J by 3 bases, with 16 bases between the two germline ends. The CDR3 runs to 14 residues. DNA of the CDR3: TGTGCCAGCACCTCGACAGCCCCGCTCTACGAGCAGTACTTC. Translation: CASTSTAPLYEQYF.

The chain has TRBV6-6 and TRBJ1-2; 8 bases fit TRBD1. CDR1 is MNHNY, CDR2 SVGAGI, per germline (reference sequence). The V gene end was trimmed by 6 bases and the J gene end by 6 bases; junction bases not matched to a gene: 6. The CDR3 contains 13 residues. Here the CDR3 DNA reads TGTGCCAGCAGGGAACAGGGGGGCGATGGCTACACCTTC. Translating gives CASREQGGDGYTF.

This rearrangement joins TRBV4-3 to TRBJ2-5, with D possibly TRBD2 on 5 matching bases. The V gene lost 0 bases and the J gene lost 3 bases, with 11 bases spanning the gap. From germline, CDR1 is LGHNA and CDR2 YSLEER. This CDR3 region has 15 residues. The CDR3: CASSQDSLAKETQYF. The CDR3 bases are TGCGCCAGCAGCCAAGATAGTCTAGCAAAAGAGACCCAGTACTTC.

V is TRBV28 and J is TRBJ2-5, with TRBD1 matching over 10 bases. Germline V gene sequence: CDR1 MDHEN, CDR2 SYDVKM. With 5 bases clipped from V and 8 bases from J, the junction kept 11 bases outside the gene matches. The CDR3 spans 15 residues. CDR3: CASSAYPGTGETQYF. CDR3 nucleotides: TGTGCCAGCAGTGCCTATCCCGGGACAGGGGAAACCCAGTACTTC.

Written as DNA, the CDR3 is TGTGCCAGCAGGCCCCCGAGGTATACTGAAGCTTTCTTT. This translates into CASRPPRYTEAFF. The chain carries TRBV28 and TRBJ1-1; no clear D gene. This CDR3 spans 13 amino acids. Trimming stripped 6 bases from V and 5 bases from J, with 13 bases between. Germline CDR1 is MDHEN and CDR2 is SYDVKM.

CDR3 sequence: CASSLGRANGYTF. The CDR3 DNA reads as TGTGCCAGCAGTTTAGGGCGGGCCAATGGCTACACCTTC. The rearrangement uses TRBV28 and TRBJ1-2; D remains ambiguous. The V end was cut by 2 bases, the J end by 6 bases, with 10 bases between. The CDR3 is 13 residues long. CDR1 is MDHEN, CDR2 SYDVKM, per germline.